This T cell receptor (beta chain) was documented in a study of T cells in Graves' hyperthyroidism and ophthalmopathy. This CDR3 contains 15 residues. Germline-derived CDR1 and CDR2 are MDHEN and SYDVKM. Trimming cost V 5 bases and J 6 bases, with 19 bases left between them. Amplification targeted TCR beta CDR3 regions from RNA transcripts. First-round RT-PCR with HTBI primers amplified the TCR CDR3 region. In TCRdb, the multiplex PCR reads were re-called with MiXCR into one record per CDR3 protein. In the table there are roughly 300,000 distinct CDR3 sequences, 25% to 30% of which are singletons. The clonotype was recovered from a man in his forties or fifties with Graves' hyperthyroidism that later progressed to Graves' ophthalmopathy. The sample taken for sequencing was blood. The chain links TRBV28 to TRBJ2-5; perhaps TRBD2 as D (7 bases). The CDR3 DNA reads TGTGCCAGCAGTCGCACCCAAGGGGGAGGGAAGACCCAGTACTTC. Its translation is CASSRTQGGGKTQYF.